This TCR beta chain was observed in a study of CD8 T cells in ankylosing spondylitis. Study-wide results and caveats: Ankylosing spondylitis blood appeared to carry a characteristic TCR beta motif of roughly 8 highly homologous variants. Significant enrichment of disease-linked clones was reported in matched ankylosing spondylitis synovial fluid. Earlier work had already found some motif variants in reactive arthritis synovial fluid and blood.

TCR beta libraries were made by quantitative 5'-RACE with molecular barcodes. MiXCR, applied by TCRdb to the 5' RACE reads, yields one record per CDR3 protein. The sample consists of 200,000 to 250,000 distinct CDR3 sequences, over 9.5% of them appearing once. This clonotype was counted at least ten times. The antigen remains unidentified. The receptor comes from a male donor with ankylosing spondylitis or in good health (not recorded which). Specimen: blood, either unsorted or a sorted T cell fraction (not recorded which).

CDR3 residues: CSVAPGLSGNTIYF. Written as DNA, the CDR3 is TGCAGCGTTGCTCCAGGTCTCTCTGGAAACACCATATATTTT. This sequence joins TRBV29-1 and TRBJ1-3; D remains unclear. CDR3 length: 14 residues. Trimming removed 4 bases from V and 0 bases from J, with 10 bases in between. Germline assignment: CDR1 SQVTM and CDR2 ANQGSEA. Together with reference TRBV29-1 and TRBJ1-3, the CDR3 gives the full variable domain: SAVISQKPSRDICQRGTSLTIQCQVDSQVTMMFWYRQQPGQSLTLIATANQGSEATYESGFVIDKFPISRPNLTFSTLTVSNMSPEDSSIYLCSVAPGLSGNTIYFGEGSWLTVV.